These 12 T cell receptor beta chains were all obtained from the same sample, sequenced in a study of T cell changes during pregnancy in multiple sclerosis. Profiling relied on immunoSEQ multiplex PCR, and the TCRdb table lists in-frame clones only, not all of them. The sample contains 40,000 to 50,000 clones, approximately 94% of which appear only once. Sample: CD4+ T cells from peripheral blood mononuclear cells, taken in the third trimester of pregnancy. The receptors originated from a female donor with multiple sclerosis, enrolled in a pregnancy study.

The V and J genes are TRBV9 and TRBJ2-3; 9 bases fit TRBD2. V lost 0 bases, J lost 2 bases, and 10 bases stayed unmatched. The germline V gene has CDR1 SGDLS and CDR2 YYNGEE. The CDR3 has 18 residues. The CDR3 nucleotides read TGTGCCAGCAGCGTAGCACCCATGGGCGGGAGGGCCACAGATACGCAGTATTTT. It specifies CASSVAPMGGRATDTQYF.

V and J are TRBV6-5 and TRBJ2-2, with D possibly being TRBD2 (5 bases). Looked up from germline, CDR1 is MNHEY and CDR2 is SVGAGI. CDR3 size: 16 residues. The V gene lost 0 bases and the J gene lost 6 bases, with 14 bases spanning the gap. DNA of the CDR3: TGTGCCAGCAGTTACTCAACCCTCGGAGGTCCCGGGGAGCTGTTTTTT. Translated, it gives CASSYSTLGGPGELFF.

The chain is built from TRBV4-1 and TRBJ1-2; 7 bases line up with TRBD1. This CDR3 has 16 amino acids. CDR1 is MGHRA, CDR2 YSYEKL, per germline. Trimming cost V 4 bases and J 2 bases; bases outside gene matches: 10. The CDR3 is CASSRLHTQGNYGYTF. The CDR3 region has the DNA TGCGCCAGCAGCCGACTACACACACAGGGGAACTATGGCTACACCTTC.

This rearrangement joins TRBV7-6 to TRBJ2-1; TRBD1 aligns across 12 bases. Germline CDR1 reads SGHVS; CDR2 reads FNYEAQ. The CDR3 sequence is 15 residues long. V lost 5 bases, J lost 9 bases, and 8 bases stayed unmatched. This CDR3 reads CASSPRDRGRSEQFF. In DNA form, the CDR3 reads TGTGCCAGCAGCCCTAGGGACAGGGGGCGATCTGAGCAGTTCTTC.

The chain is built from TRBV7-8 and TRBJ1-5, with 8 bases aligning to TRBD1. There are 15 residues in the CDR3. The trim removed 3 bases at V and 6 bases at J, leaving 7 bases unmatched. Looked up from germline, CDR1 is SGHVS and CDR2 is FQNEAQ. The CDR3 DNA reads TGTGCCAGCAGCTTGGACAGGGTAAGCTTTCAGCCCCAGCATTTT. Protein sequence: CASSLDRVSFQPQHF.

The rearrangement links TRBV6-6 to TRBJ2-3; the match to TRBD2 covers 9 bases. Losses at the gene ends were 6 bases for V and 4 bases for J; bases not matched to a gene: 11. The CDR3 has 16 residues. Germline assignment: CDR1 MNHNY and CDR2 SVGAGI (reference sequence). The CDR3 region is CASSNPIAGDADTQYF. In DNA, the CDR3 is TGTGCCAGCAGCAACCCCATAGCGGGAGATGCAGATACGCAGTATTTT.

The DNA of the CDR3 is TGTGCCAGCAGCTTGGTGACTAGCGGGGGGGCCTACGAGCAGTACTTC. Protein sequence: CASSLVTSGGAYEQYF. The chain joins TRBV7-2 to TRBJ2-7; TRBD2 matches 14 bases. V was pared by 3 bases and J by 2 bases, with 3 bases of the junction left unmatched. The CDR3 loop spans 16 amino acids. Germline loops: CDR1 SGHTA, CDR2 FQGNSA.

The chain uses TRBV5-5 and TRBJ2-7; TRBD1 matches 8 bases. V lost 0 bases and J lost 2; bases outside the gene matches: 4. CDR3 length equals 15 residues. Germline values: CDR1 SGHKS, CDR2 YYEKEE (reference sequence). The CDR3 nucleotides read TGTGCCAGCAGCTTGGCCGGACAGGGAACCTACGAGCAGTACTTC. Residues: CASSLAGQGTYEQYF. Full variable domain (rest looked up from reference TRBV5-5 and TRBJ2-7): DAGVTQSPTHLIKTRGQQVTLRCSPISGHKSVSWYQQVLGQGPQFIFQYYEKEERGRGNFPDRFSARQFPNYSSELNVNALLLGDSALYLCASSLAGQGTYEQYFGPGTRLTVT.

The chain couples TRBV28 to TRBJ2-1; maybe TRBD2 (5 bases). Trimming left V 5 bases short and J 4 bases short, with 12 bases between. CDR1 MDHEN and CDR2 SYDVKM come from the germline V gene. The CDR3 runs 14 residues. CDR3 loop: CASSPPSSYNEQFF. The CDR3 nucleotides read TGTGCCAGCAGTCCCCCTAGCTCTTACAATGAGCAGTTCTTC.

This chain connects TRBV10-3 to TRBJ1-2; 7 positions agree with TRBD1. Germline-derived CDR1 and CDR2 are ENHRY and SYGVKD. The CDR3 sequence is 14 residues long. V trimming: 6 bases; J trimming: 1 base; junction bases outside the gene matches: 5. CDR3 residues: CAIRRGDSNYGYTF. Here the CDR3 DNA reads TGTGCCATCAGGAGGGGGGACAGTAACTATGGCTACACCTTC.

The rearrangement uses TRBV30 and TRBJ1-1; 7 bases are shared with TRBD1. The germline V gene has CDR1 GTSNPN and CDR2 SVGIG (reference sequence). This CDR3 contains 16 residues. After removal of 5 bases from V and 1 base from J, the junction contained 13 bases not matched to a gene. CDR3 bases: TGTGCCTGGTCCCTCGGACAGGTCCGACCGAACACTGAAGCTTTCTTT. This sequence encodes CAWSLGQVRPNTEAFF.

The gene calls are TRBV4-1 and TRBJ2-1, with 12 bases fitting TRBD2. The CDR3 runs 16 residues. Losses at the gene ends were 2 bases for V and 7 bases for J; bases not matched to a gene: 6. Germline values: CDR1 MGHRA, CDR2 YSYEKL. The chain's CDR3 is CASSQLAGGPSNEQFF. In nucleotides, the CDR3 is TGCGCCAGCAGCCAACTAGCGGGAGGGCCTAGTAATGAGCAGTTCTTC.